A selection of T cell receptor beta chains follows, all from one sample in a study of identical twins. MiXCR, applied by TCRdb to the 5' RACE reads, yields one record per CDR3 protein. This sample has hundreds of thousands of distinct CDR3 sequences, with around an eighth found just once. The same sample was also used in a study of yellow fever vaccine responses in identical twins.

The specimen sequenced was PBMCs. The receptors were sampled from a woman under 30 in good health. Each CDR3 is given with its conserved first and last residue. D genes are given only for firm matches. Clone size is given for some rows only: seen once, a few or many times, or a class if the clone is expanded.

>-|-|TRBV18|TRBJ2-2
CASSPPRGPGELFF
TGTGCCAGCTCACCACCGAGGGGCCCCGGGGAGCTGTTTTTT
>-|TRBD1|TRBV19|TRBJ1-4
CASSTGTVSEKLFF
TGTGCCAGTAGTACCGGGACAGTCAGTGAAAAACTGTTTTTT
>many|TRBD2|TRBV2|TRBJ2-2
CASSVGTSGRARSGELFF
TGTGCCAGCAGTGTTGGGACTAGCGGGAGGGCCAGGAGCGGGGAGCTGTTTTTT
>many|TRBD1|TRBV4-1|TRBJ1-1
CASSRPGQGPEAFF
TGCGCCAGCAGCCGCCCGGGACAGGGCCCTGAAGCTTTCTTT
>-|TRBD2|TRBV7-8|TRBJ2-3
CASSSLAGGLGDTQYF
TGTGCCAGCAGCTCGCTAGCGGGGGGGCTTGGAGATACGCAGTATTTT
>-|TRBD2|TRBV7-9|TRBJ2-3
CASSGPGRGYIDTQYF
TGTGCCAGCAGCGGCCCAGGGCGGGGGTACATAGATACGCAGTATTTT
>-|-|TRBV9|TRBJ2-4
CASSASKRPRGKNIQYF
TGTGCCAGCAGCGCCTCTAAAAGACCTCGTGGCAAAAACATTCAGTACTTC
>few|-|TRBV7-6|TRBJ2-3
CASSPGGAADTQYF
TGTGCCAGCAGCCCAGGGGGGGCGGCAGATACGCAGTATTTT
>-|-|TRBV12-3/TRBV12-4|TRBJ2-5
CASSPTGKPQETQYF
TGTGCCAGCAGTCCTACCGGGAAGCCTCAAGAGACCCAGTACTTC
>-|TRBD2|TRBV12-3/TRBV12-4|TRBJ2-3
CASSQSGGAGDTQYF
TGTGCCAGCAGCCAGTCGGGGGGGGCGGGAGATACGCAGTATTTT
>-|TRBD2|TRBV20-1|TRBJ2-3
CCARVGTRNSHTDTQYF
TGCTGTGCTAGGGTGGGGACTAGAAACTCTCACACAGATACGCAGTATTTT